The clone carrying this T cell receptor beta chain was counted a few times. What it recognizes is unknown. This sample also contains other DNA sequences that code for the same CDR3. The CDR3 consists of 17 residues. The ends were cut back, 1 base at V and 6 bases at J, with 20 bases in the middle. The germline V gene has CDR1 LGHNA and CDR2 YSLEER. These data belong to a study of shared clonotypes between healthy human individuals. Only in-frame clones appear in the TCRdb table, and some are missing; sequencing was by immunoSEQ multiplex PCR. The data contain millions of clones, 95% of them singletons. Whole-study results and caveats: The sharing of 5% to 6.5% of naive CD4 clonotypes was seen across a handful of donors. An anticipated effect of sequencing depth on clonotype sharing among donors was recognized.

Sequenced sample: naive CD4+ T cells sorted from blood. The subset: CD45RA+ positively selected. The origin of this receptor is a man aged 18-30 years in good health. The chain uses TRBV4-3 and TRBJ2-3; D is possibly TRBD2 (5 bases). The CDR3 here is CASSQGAWESLGDTQYF. The DNA for the CDR3 is TGCGCCAGCAGCCAAGGGGCTTGGGAGTCCTTGGGCGATACGCAGTATTTT.